This passage covers 3 T cell receptor beta chains from one sample sequenced in a study of cytomegalovirus exposure and HLA in healthy donors. Vbeta (60) and Jbeta (13) primers were used in the PCR. Measured with immunoSEQ multiplex PCR; TCRdb has only the in-frame clones, and not every one. The specimen's table records roughly 120,000 clones. Sequencing used PBMCs. These receptors all come from a man aged 35 to 55 in good health and CMV-seropositive.

This chain connects TRBV10-1 to TRBJ2-7; no clear D gene. V was cut by 4 bases and J by 0 bases, with 7 bases left in between. The germline V gene encodes CDR1 WNHNN and CDR2 SYGVQD (reference sequence). This CDR3 contains 13 residues. CDR3 sequence (DNA): TGCGCCAGCAGTGGCGGCAGCTCCTACGAGCAGTACTTC. Translated, it gives CASSGGSSYEQYF.

The rearrangement uses TRBV29-1 and TRBJ2-2; a possible D gene is TRBD1 (6 bases). The CDR3 is 13 amino acids. Looked up from germline, CDR1 is SQVTM and CDR2 is ANQGSEA. V was shortened by 7 bases and J by 2 bases, with 11 bases between the two germline ends. CDR3 sequence: CSATTGNTGELFF. The CDR3 DNA sequence: TGCAGCGCGACGACAGGAAACACCGGGGAGCTGTTTTTT.

This chain joins TRBV28 and TRBJ2-7; no clear D. Per the germline V gene, CDR1 is MDHEN and CDR2 is SYDVKM. This CDR3 has 14 residues. V shed 4 bases and J shed 5 bases, with 15 bases lying between them. The CDR3 DNA reads as TGTGCCAGCAGTTCCCCTCGACGGAGCAACGAGCAGTACTTC. Its translation is CASSSPRRSNEQYF.